One and the same sample provided the 4 T cell receptor beta chains below, sequenced in a study of CD8+CD57+ T cells in acquired aplastic anemia. Investigators profiled TCR beta VDJ and CDR3 from genomic DNA template. From the reads, TCRdb called clonotypes with MiXCR, one entry per CDR3 protein. The table has roughly 500,000 distinct CDR3 sequences, around 30% seen once. Whoever was chosen for sequencing had shown CD8+CD57+ cell expansion by flow cytometry. The sequenced sample was sorted CD4+, CD8+, or CD8+CD57+ T cells (not recorded which) from PBMCs. The receptors come from a human donor with aplastic anemia.

The chain has TRBV7-9 and TRBJ2-7, with 7 bases identical to TRBD2. CDR1 is SEHNR, CDR2 FQNEAQ, per germline (reference sequence). The CDR3 totals 14 residues. V lost 3 bases and J lost 5; bases outside the gene matches: 7. CDR3 region: CASSLGREAHEQYF. The DNA of the CDR3 is TGTGCCAGCAGCTTGGGACGGGAGGCCCACGAGCAGTACTTC.

CDR3 protein: CASSLYRENTEAFF. In nucleotides, the CDR3 is TGTGCCAGCAGCTTGTACAGGGAGAACACTGAAGCTTTCTTT. This chain uses TRBV5-4 with TRBJ1-1, with D possibly being TRBD1 (6 bases). V was shortened by 1 base and J by 1 base, with 8 bases between the two germline ends. This CDR3 contains 14 residues. Germline V gives CDR1 SGHNT, CDR2 YYREEE (reference sequence).

This clonotype was seen repeatedly, ten times or more. The chain combines TRBV10-3 with TRBJ2-1, with 8 positions matching TRBD2. CDR1 and CDR2 from the germline V gene are ENHRY and SYGVKD. Germline trimming cut 9 bases from V and 10 bases from J; bases unmatched to any gene: 20. CDR3 size: 16 residues. The CDR3 is CAIRVGASGPKGEQFF. The CDR3 DNA is TGTGCCATAAGGGTGGGGGCTAGCGGGCCCAAGGGAGAGCAGTTCTTC.

This clonotype was counted only a few times. The chain carries TRBV2 and TRBJ2-7, with D tentatively TRBD1 (5 bases). Germline CDR1 SNHLY, CDR2 FYNNEI. The V gene lost 8 bases and the J gene lost 5 bases, with 25 bases spanning the gap. CDR3 length equals 16 residues. The CDR3 loop reads CASSPGASGGGDEQYF. The CDR3 DNA sequence: TGTGCCAGCTCACCTGGGGCGTCGGGTGGTGGTGACGAGCAGTACTTC.